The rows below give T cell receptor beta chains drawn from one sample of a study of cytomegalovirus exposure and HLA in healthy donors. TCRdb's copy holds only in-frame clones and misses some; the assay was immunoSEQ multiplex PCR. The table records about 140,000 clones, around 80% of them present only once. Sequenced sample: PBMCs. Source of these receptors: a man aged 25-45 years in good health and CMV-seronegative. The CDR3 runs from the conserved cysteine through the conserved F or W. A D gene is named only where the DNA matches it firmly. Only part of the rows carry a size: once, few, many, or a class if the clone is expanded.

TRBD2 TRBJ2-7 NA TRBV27 TGTGCCAGCAGTTTAGTCGGCGGGAGGCCCGGACACTACGAGCAGTACTTC CASSLVGGRPGHYEQYF
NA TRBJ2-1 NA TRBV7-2 TGTGCCAGCAGCTTCGGGGGCTCCTACAATGAGCAGTTCTTC CASSFGGSYNEQFF
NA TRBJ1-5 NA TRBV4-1 TGCGCCAGCAGCCCGCTAGGAAGGGTGAGGGATCAGCCCCAGCATTTT CASSPLGRVRDQPQHF
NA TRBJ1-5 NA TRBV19 TGTGCCAGTAGTAACAGAAATCAGCCCCAGCATTTT CASSNRNQPQHF
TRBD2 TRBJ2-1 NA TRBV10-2 TGCGCCAGCAGAGGACTAGCGGGAGGCTACAATGAGCAGTTCTTC CASRGLAGGYNEQFF
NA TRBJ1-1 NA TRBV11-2 TGTGCCAGCGCCCCTTTGACTAGGCGGGTCACTGAAGCTTTCTTT CASAPLTRRVTEAFF
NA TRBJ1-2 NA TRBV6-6 TGTGCCAGCAATCGACGAAACACGGAGTATAACTATGGCTACACCTTC CASNRRNTEYNYGYTF
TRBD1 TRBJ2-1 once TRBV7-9 TGTGCCAGCAGCTCACGGACAGGGGGTAGAAATGAGCAGTTCTTC CASSSRTGGRNEQFF
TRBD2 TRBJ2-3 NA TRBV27 TGTGCCAGCAGTTCCCCTAGCGGGGGCACAGATACGCAGTATTTT CASSSPSGGTDTQYF
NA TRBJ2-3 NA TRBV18 TGTGCCAGCTCATCAGATACAGGTTCCACAGATACGCAGTATTTT CASSSDTGSTDTQYF
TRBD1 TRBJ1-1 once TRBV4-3 TGCGCCAGCAGCCGATTCTCAGGGACAGGCGACACTGAAGCTTTCTTT CASSRFSGTGDTEAFF
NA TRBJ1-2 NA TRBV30 TGTGCCTGGAGCCAGATCCGCAGCTATGGCTACACCTTC CAWSQIRSYGYTF
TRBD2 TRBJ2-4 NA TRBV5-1 TGCGCCAGCAGCACTGGGGGGGTTGCAAACATTCAGTACTTC CASSTGGVANIQYF
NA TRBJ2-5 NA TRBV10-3 TGTGCCATCAGTGAGTTGGCAGGGGGTTGGACTAAGGCCCAGTACTTC CAISELAGGWTKAQYF
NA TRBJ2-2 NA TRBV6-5 TGTGCCAGCAAACTGGGTAGCAACACCGGGGAGCTGTTTTTT CASKLGSNTGELFF
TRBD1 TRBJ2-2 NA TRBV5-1 TGCGCCAGCATCCCCGGGACAGGGAATCCCGGGGAGCTGTTTTTT CASIPGTGNPGELFF
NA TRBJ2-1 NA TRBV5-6 TGTGCCAGCAGCTTGGGACCGGATGGAGCTTCGGCCTACAATGAGCAGTTCTTC CASSLGPDGASAYNEQFF
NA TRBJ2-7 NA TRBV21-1 TGTGCCAGCAGCAAAGCGCTTTTAGAATGTTCCGGAGCAGGGGGCAGTGAGCAGTACTTC CASSKALLECSGAGGSEQYF
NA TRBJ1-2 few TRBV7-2 TGTGCCAGCAGCTTAGTTGGACCCAGGGGCTATGGCTACACCTTC CASSLVGPRGYGYTF
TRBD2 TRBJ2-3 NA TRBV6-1 TGTGCCAGCAGAAGACTAGCGGTCACAGATACGCAGTATTTT CASRRLAVTDTQYF
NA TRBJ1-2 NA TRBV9 TGTGCCAGCAGCGGCAGAGGAAGCCCTAACTATGGCTACACCTTC CASSGRGSPNYGYTF
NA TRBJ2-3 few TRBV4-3 TGCGCCAGCAGCCAGAGGAGGGCCGGCGCAGATACGCAGTATTTT CASSQRRAGADTQYF
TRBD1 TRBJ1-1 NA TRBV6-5 TGTGCCAGCATCATTACAGGGGGCCGGACTGAAGCTTTCTTT CASIITGGRTEAFF
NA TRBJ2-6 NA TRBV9 TGTGCCAGCAGCAGCAAGATTTCTGGGGCCAACGTCCTGACTTTC CASSSKISGANVLTF
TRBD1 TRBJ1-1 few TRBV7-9 TGTGCCAGCAGCTTACGACAGGGGGCGAACACTGAAGCTTTCTTT CASSLRQGANTEAFF
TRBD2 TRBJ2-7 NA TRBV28 TGTGCCAGCAGTGGAACTAGCGGGAGTTTCCACGAGCAGTACTTC CASSGTSGSFHEQYF
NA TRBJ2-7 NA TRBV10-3 TGTGCCACCCGCGAATTTAATGAGCAGTACTTC CATREFNEQYF
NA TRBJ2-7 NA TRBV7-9 TGTGCCAGCAGCCTCGGGGACTACGAGCAGTACTTC CASSLGDYEQYF
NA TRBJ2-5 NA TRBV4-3 TGCGCCAGCATCAAGCGGACCTGGGAGAGGGAGACCCAGTACTTC CASIKRTWERETQYF
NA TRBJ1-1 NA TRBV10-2 TGCGCCAGCAGTGTGGGCGACACTGAAGCTTTCTTT CASSVGDTEAFF
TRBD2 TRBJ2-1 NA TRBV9 TGTGCCAGCAGCGTAGATGGGACTAGCTACAATGAGCAGTTCTTC CASSVDGTSYNEQFF
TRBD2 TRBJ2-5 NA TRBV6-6 TGTGCCAGCAGTTTAGCGGGAAGGCGTGAGACCCAGTACTTC CASSLAGRRETQYF
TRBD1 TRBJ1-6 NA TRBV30 TGTGCCTGGAGTGGCCTCGGACAGGGATTCCCACCCCTCCACTTT CAWSGLGQGFPPLHF
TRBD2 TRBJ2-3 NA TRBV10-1 TGCGCCAGCAGTGAGGCTAGCGGGAACACAGATACGCAGTATTTT CASSEASGNTDTQYF
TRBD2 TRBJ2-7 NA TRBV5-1 TGCGCCAGCAGCCCCAGGGGTAGCGGGACCTCCTACGAGCAGTACTTC CASSPRGSGTSYEQYF
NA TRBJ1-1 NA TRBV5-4 TGTGCCAGCAGCCCCCAACAGGGAAGCACTGAAGCTTTCTTT CASSPQQGSTEAFF
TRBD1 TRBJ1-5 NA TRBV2 TGTGCCAGCAGACAGGGGTTAAGCAATCAGCCCCAGCATTTT CASRQGLSNQPQHF
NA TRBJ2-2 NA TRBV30 TGTGCCTGGAATCCCGACATTAGCACCGGGGAGCTGTTTTTT CAWNPDISTGELFF
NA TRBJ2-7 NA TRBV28 TGTGCCAGCAGTTTATATCCGGGATCCTACGAGCAGTACTTC CASSLYPGSYEQYF
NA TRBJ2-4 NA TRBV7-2 TGTGCCAGCAGCCGGGACAATCACATTCAGTACTTC CASSRDNHIQYF
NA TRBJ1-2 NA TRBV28 TGTGCCAGCAGTCCCGGACAGTCTTATGGCTACACCTTC CASSPGQSYGYTF
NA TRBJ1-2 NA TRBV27 TGTGCCAGCAGTCCCTCGACAGACCGATATGGCTACACCTTC CASSPSTDRYGYTF
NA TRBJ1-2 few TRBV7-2 TGTGCCAGCAGCTTAGTCGCAGGGGACGATGGCTACACCTTC CASSLVAGDDGYTF
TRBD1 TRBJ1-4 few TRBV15 TGTGCCACCAGAGTCATGCCACAGGGGAAGGCTGAAAAACTGTTTTTT CATRVMPQGKAEKLFF
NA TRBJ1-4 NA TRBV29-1 TGCAGCGTTGGAGACAATCAGGAAAAACTGTTTTTT CSVGDNQEKLFF
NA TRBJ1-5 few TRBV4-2 TGTGCCAGCAGCCTTGCTTTTGGGCAGGGGCAGCCCCAGCATTTT CASSLAFGQGQPQHF
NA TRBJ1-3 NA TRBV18 TGTGCCAGCTCACCCGAGGCTCTATCTGGAAACACCATATATTTT CASSPEALSGNTIYF
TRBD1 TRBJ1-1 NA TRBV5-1 TGCGCCAGCAGCCTTACAGGGGGAAATGAAGCTTTCTTT CASSLTGGNEAFF
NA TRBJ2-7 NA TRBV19 TGTGCCAGTAGTAAACAGGGTAACCCCTACGAGCAGTACTTC CASSKQGNPYEQYF
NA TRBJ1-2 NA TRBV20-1 TGCAGTGCTTTGACGGGGTATGGCTACACCTTC CSALTGYGYTF